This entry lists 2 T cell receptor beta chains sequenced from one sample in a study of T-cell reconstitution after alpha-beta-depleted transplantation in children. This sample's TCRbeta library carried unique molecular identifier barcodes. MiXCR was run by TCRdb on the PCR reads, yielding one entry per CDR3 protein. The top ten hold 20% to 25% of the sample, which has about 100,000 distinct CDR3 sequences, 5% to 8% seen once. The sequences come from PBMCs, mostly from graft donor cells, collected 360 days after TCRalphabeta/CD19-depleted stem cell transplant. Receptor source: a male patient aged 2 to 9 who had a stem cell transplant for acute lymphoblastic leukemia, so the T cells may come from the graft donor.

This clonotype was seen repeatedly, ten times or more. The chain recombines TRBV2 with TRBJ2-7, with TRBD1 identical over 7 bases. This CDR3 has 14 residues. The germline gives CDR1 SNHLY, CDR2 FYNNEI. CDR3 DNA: TGTGCAAGAGTTATTGGACAGGCGTCCTACGAGCAGTACTTC. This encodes CARVIGQASYEQYF.

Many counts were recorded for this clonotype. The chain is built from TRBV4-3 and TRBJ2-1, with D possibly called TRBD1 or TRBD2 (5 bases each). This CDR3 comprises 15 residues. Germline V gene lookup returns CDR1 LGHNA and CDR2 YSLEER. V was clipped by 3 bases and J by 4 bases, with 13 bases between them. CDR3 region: CASSHLGTVYNEQFF. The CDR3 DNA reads TGCGCCAGCAGCCATCTCGGGACGGTATACAATGAGCAGTTCTTC.